This T cell receptor beta chain was sequenced in a study of cytomegalovirus exposure and HLA in healthy donors. Notes on the study in general: Reportedly, a later analysis found an Asian-associated ancestry cluster had fewer N-insertions than the roughly 670-donor mean.

Germline CDR1 SQVTM, CDR2 ANQGSEA. Deletions cut 4 bases from V and 4 bases from J, with 23 bases between. This CDR3 region has 16 residues. At sampling all donors were nominally healthy, likely with unrecorded immune exposures. It was with 60 Vbeta and 13 Jbeta primers that the PCR ran. Clones were read by immunoSEQ multiplex PCR, and TCRdb kept only the in-frame ones, dropping some. Among 170,000 or so clones listed, 79% were seen once. About this clone: Antigen unknown.

The clonotype comes from a middle-aged woman in good health and CMV-seronegative. Sequencing was performed on PBMCs. The chain uses TRBV29-1 and TRBJ2-7; maybe TRBD1 (7 bases). The CDR3 sequence: CSVVGYRGTAMYEQYF. For the CDR3, the DNA is TGCAGCGTTGTAGGTTATCGGGGGACAGCCATGTACGAGCAGTACTTC.